A selection of T cell receptor beta chains follows, all from one sample in a study of identical twins. One entry per CDR3 protein, called by TCRdb with MiXCR from the 5' RACE reads. The data contain 520,000 or so distinct CDR3 sequences, roughly a fifth of them singletons. These data also formed part of another study, on T cells expressing NK-cell markers.

Sequenced input: CD4+ T cells sorted from blood. Receptors originate from a woman in her late teens or twenties in good health. CDR3s leave out the opening cysteine and the closing phenylalanine or tryptophan. A row's size may be missing; if present it is once, few, many or a size class.

ASTLQGNSPLH TRBV12-3/TRBV12-4 few
ASSAGHGYT TRBV12-3/TRBV12-4 many
SAGRQAYGYT TRBV20-1 few
ASSLQGNTDTQY TRBV5-4 few
ASRRPAGDNTEAF TRBV6-1 -
ASSLTGTSDAPLH TRBV7-2 -
ASSQEFHEQF TRBV4-1 -
ASISLGRGSGYT TRBV28 -
ASSPRSTGADTQY TRBV4-3 few
ASSFRTSGGRSSYNEQF TRBV7-8 many
ASKLLANYGYT TRBV6-5 few
ASSLVAGTQPQH TRBV7-2 many
ASSKKGPGPAYEQY TRBV21-1 -
ASSDWIAGDPNTGELF TRBV6-1 -
SVGHLNTEAF TRBV29-1 many
SARKPTFTDTQY TRBV20-1 many
ASSVSTGASNQPQH TRBV6-5 few
ASSQWQSNQPQH TRBV3-1 -
SARVAADTQY TRBV20-1 -
ASSAVPGLRGEQF TRBV7-2 -